The 7 T cell receptor beta chains presented below share a single source sample, sequenced in a study of blood T cell repertoires in COVID-19. Sequenced by immunoSEQ multiplex PCR; TCRdb stores in-frame clones only, minus some. Among fewer than 200,000 clones listed, roughly 76% were seen once. The sample was peripheral blood. The source is a woman of 80 years or more with COVID-19, enrolled during active disease.

As DNA, the CDR3 is TGTGCCAGCAGCCTACAGATTAACTATGGCTACACCTTC. This gives the protein CASSLQINYGYTF. This rearrangement joins TRBV13 to TRBJ1-2; D remains unclear. This CDR3 comprises 13 residues. CDR1 PRHDT and CDR2 FYEKMQ come from the germline V gene (reference sequence). V gave up 5 bases and J gave up 1 base, with 8 bases separating them. Supplemented by reference TRBV13 and TRBJ1-2, the full variable domain reads AAGVIQSPRHLIKEKRETATLKCYPIPRHDTVYWYQQGPGQDPQFLISFYEKMQSDKGSIPDRFSAQQFSDYHSELNMSSLELGDSALYFCASSLQINYGYTFGSGTRLTVV.

The J gene is TRBJ2-2, the V gene TRBV6-5; no reliable D call. Germline V CDR1 and CDR2: MNHEY, SVGAGI. V was clipped by 7 bases and J by 2 bases, with 8 bases between them. This CDR3 region has 13 residues. CDR3 sequence reads: CASIAPNTGELFF. The DNA of the CDR3 is TGTGCCAGCATAGCTCCCAACACCGGGGAGCTGTTTTTT.

This clone was seen once. CDR3 protein: CASSLAPRTEAFF. Here the CDR3 DNA reads TGTGCCAGCAGCTTGGCCCCCAGAACTGAAGCTTTCTTT. The chain is built from TRBV5-6 and TRBJ1-1; D not certain. The germline V gene encodes CDR1 SGHDT and CDR2 YYEEEE. This CDR3 comprises 13 residues. V gave up 0 bases and J gave up 5 bases, with 8 bases separating them.

The rearrangement links TRBV6-5 to TRBJ1-1, with 9 bases identical to TRBD1. The ends lost 5 bases at V and 5 bases at J; junction bases unmatched: 6. The CDR3 spans 14 residues. Germline V gene lookup returns CDR1 MNHEY and CDR2 SVGAGI. CDR3 amino acids: CASSKTGGGTEAFF. CDR3 sequence (DNA): TGTGCCAGCAGTAAGACAGGGGGAGGGACTGAAGCTTTCTTT.

This rearrangement joins TRBV2 to TRBJ2-2, with TRBD2 identical over 10 bases. From germline, CDR1 is SNHLY and CDR2 FYNNEI. J gave up 4 bases and V 6 bases, and 8 bases lay outside the gene matches. The CDR3 covers 16 residues. The CDR3 DNA is TGTGCCAGCAGGCGAACTAGCGGGGCGGGCACCGGGGAGCTGTTTTTT. This sequence encodes CASRRTSGAGTGELFF.

The chain has TRBV24-1 and TRBJ1-5, with D perhaps matching TRBD1 (5 bases). This CDR3 region has 15 residues. V gave up 3 bases and J gave up 6 bases, with 14 bases separating them. From germline, CDR1 is KGHDR and CDR2 SFDVKD. CDR3 nucleotides: TGTGCCACCAGTGATGGGACGGGAGGCAGTCAGCCCCAGCATTTT. Protein product: CATSDGTGGSQPQHF.

The DNA for the CDR3 is TGTGCCAGCAGTCGGCCGACAGGGAAGGGAGGAACTGAAGCTTTCTTT. It specifies CASSRPTGKGGTEAFF. The chain combines TRBV6-2 or TRBV6-3 with TRBJ1-1; 7 bases fit TRBD1. The CDR3 runs to 16 residues. CDR1 is MNHEY, CDR2 SVGEGT, per germline. V was clipped by 5 bases and J by 5 bases; unmatched bases: 14.